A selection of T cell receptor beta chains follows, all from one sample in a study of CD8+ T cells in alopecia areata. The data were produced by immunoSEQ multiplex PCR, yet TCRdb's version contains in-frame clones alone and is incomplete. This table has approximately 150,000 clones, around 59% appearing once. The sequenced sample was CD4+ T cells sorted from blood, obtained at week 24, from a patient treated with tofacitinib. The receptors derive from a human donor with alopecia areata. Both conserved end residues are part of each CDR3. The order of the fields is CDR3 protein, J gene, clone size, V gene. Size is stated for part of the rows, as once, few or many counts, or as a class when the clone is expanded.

CASSPGLRGANSNQPQHF	TRBJ1-5	NA	TRBV2
CASSLSRDQETQYF	TRBJ2-5	NA	TRBV28
CASSPLAAGVQFF	TRBJ2-1	NA	TRBV11-2
CASSQVTGTSNQPQHF	TRBJ1-5	once	TRBV4-1
CSVGDGRETQYF	TRBJ2-5	NA	TRBV29-1
CASSDYHRDYGYTF	TRBJ1-2	NA	TRBV4-1
CAWSGQGTNQPQHF	TRBJ1-5	NA	TRBV30
CASSTAGVDTQYF	TRBJ2-3	once	TRBV19
CSVVSQGRSYEQYF	TRBJ2-7	NA	TRBV29-1
CSATGTGHHEQYF	TRBJ2-7	NA	TRBV29-1
CASNLEAGGRTEAFF	TRBJ1-1	few	TRBV6-1
CASSMTGLHEQYF	TRBJ2-7	NA	TRBV6-5
CASSLARGYTF	TRBJ1-2	NA	TRBV5-6
CASSQENTKQETQYF	TRBJ2-5	NA	TRBV4-2
CASSPPGSYGYTF	TRBJ1-2	NA	TRBV25-1
CASSTGQTNTEAFF	TRBJ1-1	NA	TRBV5-1
CASSLLLAENYGYTF	TRBJ1-2	NA	TRBV7-9
CSAGFRGRAGANVLTF	TRBJ2-6	NA	TRBV29-1
CASSVTGSSSAQHF	TRBJ1-5	few	TRBV19
CAWSGGGQGNQPQHF	TRBJ1-5	NA	TRBV30
CASSWGLHTNTGELFF	TRBJ2-2	NA	TRBV5-1
CATRGGPLGYEQYF	TRBJ2-7	once	TRBV15
CASSWTGSGANVLTF	TRBJ2-6	NA	TRBV7-2
CASSRLAGVYEQYF	TRBJ2-7	few	TRBV4-1
CASSSQGGYQPQHF	TRBJ1-5	NA	TRBV5-6
CASSSRRTDTQYF	TRBJ2-3	NA	TRBV11-3
CASSPDRGPQETQYF	TRBJ2-5	once	TRBV6-5
CASPLSPGHPKVCNSPLHF	TRBJ1-6	NA	TRBV5-1
CGSGQGNYGYTF	TRBJ1-2	NA	TRBV29-1
CASSDYRDPHF	TRBJ2-7	few	TRBV25-1
CASSRSTLGPQHF	TRBJ1-5	once	TRBV6-5
CAGQVGRSSPLHF	TRBJ1-6	NA	TRBV30
CASSPSSSLPEQYF	TRBJ2-7	few	TRBV5-6
CASSPTGGFQPQHF	TRBJ1-5	NA	TRBV18
CASTPDRVGANVLTF	TRBJ2-6	NA	TRBV5-1
CASSQDKDSYYEQYF	TRBJ2-7	NA	TRBV4-2
CSARPGQGAGDTQYF	TRBJ2-3	NA	TRBV29-1
CASSGDRGYNSPLHF	TRBJ1-6	NA	TRBV2
CSVRRQGALNDIQYF	TRBJ2-4	NA	TRBV29-1
CASRDWTDHSPLHF	TRBJ1-6	NA	TRBV27
CASGTSVAKGTQYF	TRBJ2-5	NA	TRBV2
CASSGDSATETQYF	TRBJ2-5	once	TRBV2
CAWSRGSPVDTQYF	TRBJ2-3	NA	TRBV30
CASRPGHLIYEQYF	TRBJ2-7	few	TRBV6-1
CASSLHTEAFF	TRBJ1-1	NA	TRBV25-1
CSVATGTRETQYF	TRBJ2-5	NA	TRBV29-1
CASSQAGTLGTGELFF	TRBJ2-2	NA	TRBV4-2
CASSLALGGYYGYTF	TRBJ1-2	NA	TRBV5-1